The T cell receptor (beta chain) under discussion was sequenced for a study of shared clonotypes between healthy human individuals. Study background: Three CD4 naive, three CD4 memory, two CD8 naive and one CD8 memory plate were used per donor. Study-wide points: Compared with memory subsets, naive subsets generally had larger estimated richness. Only blood underwent sampling, and tissue repertoires likely differ.

CDR1 and CDR2 from the germline V gene are MDHEN and SYDVKM. V was pared by 3 bases and J by 3 bases, with 6 bases between. The CDR3 sequence is 12 residues long. Replicate sorted-subset PCRs were loaded with around 200 ng DNA, about 28,000 T cell genomes. Measured with immunoSEQ multiplex PCR; TCRdb has only the in-frame clones, and not every one. The repertoire holds about 650,000 clones, over 95% seen once, with about 0.11% in the top ten. It was CD45RO-negative cells, positively selected for CCR7, that made up naive CD8 cells, with terminally differentiated effector memory CD45RA+ cells excluded. Worth noting for this clone: Antigen specificity is unknown. The same CDR3 also results from other DNA sequences found in this sample.

Input material: naive CD8+ T cells sorted from blood. The V call is TRBV28, the J call TRBJ2-7, with unresolved D. The receptor's source is a woman in her twenties or thirties in good health. The CDR3 sequence is CASSLPGYEQYF. The CDR3 DNA reads as TGTGCCAGCAGTTTGCCCGGCTACGAGCAGTACTTC.